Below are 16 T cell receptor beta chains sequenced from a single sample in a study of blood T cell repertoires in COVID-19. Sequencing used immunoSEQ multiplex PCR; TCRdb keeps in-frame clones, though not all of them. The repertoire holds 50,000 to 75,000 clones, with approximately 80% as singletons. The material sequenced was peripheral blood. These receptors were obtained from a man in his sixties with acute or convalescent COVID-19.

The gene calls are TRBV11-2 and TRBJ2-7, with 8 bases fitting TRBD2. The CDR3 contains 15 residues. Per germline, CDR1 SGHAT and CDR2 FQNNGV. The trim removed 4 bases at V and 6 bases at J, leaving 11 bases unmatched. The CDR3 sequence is CASSSPAGGSGEQYF. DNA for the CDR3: TGTGCCAGCAGCTCACCCGCGGGGGGTTCAGGCGAGCAGTACTTC.

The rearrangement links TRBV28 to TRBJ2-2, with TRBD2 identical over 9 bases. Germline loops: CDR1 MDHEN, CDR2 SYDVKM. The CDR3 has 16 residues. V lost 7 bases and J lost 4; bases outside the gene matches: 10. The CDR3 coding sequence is TGTGCCAGCACTCTAGGACTAGCGAGGGGCACCGGGGAGCTGTTTTTT. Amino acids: CASTLGLARGTGELFF.

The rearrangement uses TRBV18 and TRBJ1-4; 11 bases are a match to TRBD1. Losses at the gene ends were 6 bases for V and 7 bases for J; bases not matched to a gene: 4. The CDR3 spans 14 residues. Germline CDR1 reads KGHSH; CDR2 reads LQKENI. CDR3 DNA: TGTGCCAGCTCGCCGGGACAGGGGGGTGAAAAACTGTTTTTT. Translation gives CASSPGQGGEKLFF.

DNA of the CDR3: TGCAGCGTTGGGGACAGCGACCTCCATGAGCAGTTCTTC. Protein product: CSVGDSDLHEQFF. V is TRBV29-1 and J is TRBJ2-1; 7 bases are a match to TRBD1. The CDR3 runs to 13 residues. Germline lookup yields CDR1 SQVTM and CDR2 ANQGSEA. V gave up 4 bases and J gave up 8 bases; unmatched junction bases: 8.

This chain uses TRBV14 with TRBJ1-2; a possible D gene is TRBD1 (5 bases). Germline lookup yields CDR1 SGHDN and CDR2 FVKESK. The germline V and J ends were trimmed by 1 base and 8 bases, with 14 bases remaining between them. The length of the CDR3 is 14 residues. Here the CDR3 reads CASSQAPQGRGYTF. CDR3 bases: TGTGCCAGCAGCCAAGCTCCCCAGGGTCGAGGCTACACCTTC.

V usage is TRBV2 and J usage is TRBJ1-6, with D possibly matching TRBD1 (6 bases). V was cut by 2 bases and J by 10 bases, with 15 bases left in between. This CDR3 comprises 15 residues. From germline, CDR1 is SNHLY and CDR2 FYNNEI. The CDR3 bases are TGTGCCAGCAGTGAATCCCCGGGACAAAAATCACCCCTCCACTTT. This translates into CASSESPGQKSPLHF. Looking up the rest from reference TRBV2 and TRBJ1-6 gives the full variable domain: EPEVTQTPSHQVTQMGQEVILRCVPISNHLYFYWYRQILGQKVEFLVSFYNNEISEKSEIFDDQFSVERPDGSNFTLKIRSTKLEDSAMYFCASSESPGQKSPLHFGNGTRLTVT.

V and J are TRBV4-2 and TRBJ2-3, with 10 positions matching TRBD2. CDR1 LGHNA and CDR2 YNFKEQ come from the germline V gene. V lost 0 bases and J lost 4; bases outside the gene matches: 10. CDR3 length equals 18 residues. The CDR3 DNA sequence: TGTGCCAGCAGCCAAGACAGGAGCGGGGGGGCCAACCCAGATACGCAGTATTTT. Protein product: CASSQDRSGGANPDTQYF.

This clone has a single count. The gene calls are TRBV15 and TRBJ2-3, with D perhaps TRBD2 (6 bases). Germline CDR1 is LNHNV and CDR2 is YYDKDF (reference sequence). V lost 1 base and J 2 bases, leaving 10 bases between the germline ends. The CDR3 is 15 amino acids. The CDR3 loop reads CATSRGGADTDTQYF. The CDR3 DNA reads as TGTGCCACCAGCAGAGGCGGGGCCGACACAGATACGCAGTATTTT.

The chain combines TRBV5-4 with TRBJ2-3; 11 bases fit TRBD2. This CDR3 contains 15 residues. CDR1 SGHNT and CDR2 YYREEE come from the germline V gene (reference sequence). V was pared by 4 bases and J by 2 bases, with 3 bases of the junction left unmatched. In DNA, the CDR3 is TGTGCCAGCAGCCGTAGCGGGGGGGCCACAGATACGCAGTATTTT. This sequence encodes CASSRSGGATDTQYF.

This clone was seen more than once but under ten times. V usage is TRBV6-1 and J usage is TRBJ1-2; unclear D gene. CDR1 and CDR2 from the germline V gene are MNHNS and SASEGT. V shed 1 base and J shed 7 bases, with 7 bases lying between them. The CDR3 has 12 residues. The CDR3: CASSEDFSGYTF. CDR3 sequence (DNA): TGTGCCAGCAGTGAAGATTTCTCTGGCTACACCTTC.

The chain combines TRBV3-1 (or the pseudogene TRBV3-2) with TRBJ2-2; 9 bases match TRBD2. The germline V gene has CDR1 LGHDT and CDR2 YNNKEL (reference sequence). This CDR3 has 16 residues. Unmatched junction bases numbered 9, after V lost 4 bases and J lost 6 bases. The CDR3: CASSPQSGGFPGELFF. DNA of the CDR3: TGTGCCAGCAGCCCTCAGAGCGGGGGGTTCCCCGGGGAGCTGTTTTTT.

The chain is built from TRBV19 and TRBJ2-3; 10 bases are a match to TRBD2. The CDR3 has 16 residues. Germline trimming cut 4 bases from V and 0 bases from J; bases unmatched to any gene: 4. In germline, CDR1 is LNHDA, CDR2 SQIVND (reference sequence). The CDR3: CASSTPTSGSTDTQYF. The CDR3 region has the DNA TGTGCCAGTAGTACCCCGACTAGCGGGAGCACAGATACGCAGTATTTT.

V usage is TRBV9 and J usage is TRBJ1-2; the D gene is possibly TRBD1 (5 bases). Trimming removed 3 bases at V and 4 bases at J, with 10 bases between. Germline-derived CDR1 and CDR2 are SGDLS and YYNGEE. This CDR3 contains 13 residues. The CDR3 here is CASSDDSFYGYTF. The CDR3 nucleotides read TGTGCCAGCAGCGATGACAGTTTCTATGGCTACACCTTC.

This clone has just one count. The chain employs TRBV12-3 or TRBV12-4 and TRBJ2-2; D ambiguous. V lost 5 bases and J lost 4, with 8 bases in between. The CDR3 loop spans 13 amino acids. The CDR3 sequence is CASSPRSTGELFF. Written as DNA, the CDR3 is TGTGCCAGCAGTCCGAGATCCACCGGGGAGCTGTTTTTT.

The CDR3: CASSLWGDEQYF. In DNA, the CDR3 is TGTGCCAGCAGTTTGTGGGGGGACGAGCAGTACTTC. V usage is TRBV6-2 or TRBV6-3 and J usage is TRBJ2-7; D may be TRBD2 (6 bases). The V end lost 4 bases, the J end lost 5 bases, and 9 bases lay between the germline ends. The germline CDR1 and CDR2 sequences are MNHEY and SVGEGT. CDR3 length equals 12 residues.

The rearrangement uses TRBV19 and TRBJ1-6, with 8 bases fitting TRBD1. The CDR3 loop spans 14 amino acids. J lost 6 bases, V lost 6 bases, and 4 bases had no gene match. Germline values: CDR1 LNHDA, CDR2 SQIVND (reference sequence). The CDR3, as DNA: TGTGCCAGTAGCCGACAGGGGAGTAATTCACCCCTCCACTTT. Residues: CASSRQGSNSPLHF.